This is a list of T cell receptor beta chains from one sample in a study of naive and memory T cell subsets. TCRdb reprocessed the UMI-ligation and nested PCR reads with MiXCR, giving one entry per CDR3 protein. The table lists 85,000 or so distinct CDR3 sequences, around 9% of them singletons, with 1.2% in the top ten. The sequencing sample was made of naive CD8+ T cells from blood. The receptor set was obtained from a human donor in good health. The CDR3 runs from the conserved cysteine through the conserved F or W. A D gene is named only where the DNA matches it firmly. Rows give clone size only sometimes, using once, few, many, or a class for an expanded clone.

clone_size	v_call	d_call	j_call	cdr3_nt	cdr3_aa
.	TRBV12-3/TRBV12-4	TRBD2	TRBJ2-1	TGTGCCAGCAGGGGGGGGGATGAGCAGTTCTTC	CASRGGDEQFF
.	TRBV18	.	TRBJ2-2	TGTGCCAGCTCACCACTCCGGGACGAACTAGTCGGGGAGCTGTTTTTT	CASSPLRDELVGELFF
few	TRBV21-1	.	TRBJ2-3	TGTGCCAGCAGCAAAGTGGGGATACTAGCGGGGGCGAGTGGTACGCAGTATTTT	CASSKVGILAGASGTQYF
many	TRBV29-1	TRBD1	TRBJ2-1	TGCAGCGTTGAAGACCCGGACAGGGGAAGGAATGAGCAGTTCTTC	CSVEDPDRGRNEQFF
.	TRBV12-3/TRBV12-4	.	TRBJ2-3	TGTGCCAGCATTGACAATCCAGGGGCAGATACGCAGTATTTT	CASIDNPGADTQYF
many	TRBV29-1	.	TRBJ2-7	TGCAGCGTCGCCGGGACGGGGGAGCAGTACTTC	CSVAGTGEQYF
many	TRBV6-2/TRBV6-3	.	TRBJ1-1	TGTGCCAGCAGCCTTTACCAGGTAGCGGCTGAAGCTTTCTTT	CASSLYQVAAEAFF
.	TRBV3-1	TRBD2	TRBJ2-1	TGTGCCAGCAGCTATCGGTTGGAGCGGGAGAGCAACTACAATGAGCAGTTCTTC	CASSYRLERESNYNEQFF
many	TRBV7-2	TRBD2	TRBJ2-1	TGTGCCAGCAGCCCCGGACTAGGCAGGTTCTTC	CASSPGLGRFF
few	TRBV6-2/TRBV6-3	.	TRBJ2-7	TGTGCCAGCAGCCCACAGGGAGGCGAGCAGTACTTC	CASSPQGGEQYF
few	TRBV4-3	.	TRBJ2-3	TGCGCCAGCAGCCAAGAATACGTGGCGGTGGCGCAGTATTTT	CASSQEYVAVAQYF
many	TRBV6-5	.	TRBJ1-2	TGTGCCAGCAGTTACTCAGGGTTCACCTATGGCTACACCTTC	CASSYSGFTYGYTF
few	TRBV15	TRBD1	TRBJ2-7	TGTGCCACCAGCGCCGGGACAGGGGCCTACGAGCAGTACTTC	CATSAGTGAYEQYF
many	TRBV14	.	TRBJ2-3	TGTGCCAGCAGCCAAGCAGGGATGGTCACAGATACGCAGTATTTT	CASSQAGMVTDTQYF